This entry lists 21 T cell receptor beta chains sequenced from one sample in a study of control samples from healthy donors and cancer patients. Profiled with immunoSEQ multiplex PCR; TCRdb holds only in-frame clones, not every one. Here the sample spans some 150,000 clones, about 95% being singletons. What was sequenced was PBMCs. The source is a man aged 60-69 years with colorectal cancer.

The V gene is TRBV5-1, the J gene TRBJ2-5; D perhaps matches TRBD2 (6 bases). The V end lost 5 bases, the J end lost 5 bases, and 7 bases lay between the germline ends. CDR1 and CDR2 from the germline V gene are SGHRS and YFSETQ. CDR3 length: 11 amino acids. CDR3 loop: CASREGETQYF. The CDR3 DNA follows: TGCGCCAGCAGGGAGGGGGAGACCCAGTACTTC.

The rearrangement links TRBV7-9 to TRBJ2-1; a weak D match, TRBD2 (5 bases). The CDR3 is 13 amino acids. Germline V gene sequence: CDR1 SEHNR, CDR2 FQNEAQ (reference sequence). The V end was cut by 5 bases, the J end by 8 bases, with 13 bases between. CDR3 in amino acids: CASSPPGSDEQFF. In DNA, the CDR3 is TGTGCCAGCAGCCCGCCGGGGAGCGATGAGCAGTTCTTC.

The chain is built from TRBV19 and TRBJ2-4, with 9 bases identical to TRBD1. The V and J ends lost 9 bases and 7 bases, in that order; junction bases with no gene match: 10. Germline V gene sequence: CDR1 LNHDA, CDR2 SQIVND (reference sequence). The CDR3 extends over 14 amino acids. CDR3 nucleotides: TGTGCCAGCATGCCGTGGACAGGGGCCAACATTCAGTACTTC. Translation: CASMPWTGANIQYF. The full variable domain, completed using reference TRBV19 and TRBJ2-4, is DGGITQSPKYLFRKEGQNVTLSCEQNLNHDAMYWYRQDPGQGLRLIYYSQIVNDFQKGDIAEGYSVSREKKESFPLTVTSAQKNPTAFYLCASMPWTGANIQYFGAGTRLSVL.

CDR3 coding DNA: TGTGCCAGCAGCCCACAGGGTGGGGAGACCCAGTACTTC. Amino acids: CASSPQGGETQYF. The chain employs TRBV7-9 and TRBJ2-5; D is possibly TRBD1 (6 bases). The CDR3 spans 13 residues. Trimming took off 5 bases at V and 5 bases at J, with 12 bases between the two ends. The germline V gene has CDR1 SEHNR and CDR2 FQNEAQ (reference sequence).

The rearrangement links TRBV6-5 to TRBJ2-2, with 8 bases fitting TRBD1. CDR1 and CDR2 from the germline V gene are MNHEY and SVGAGI. Germline trimming cut 8 bases from V and 1 base from J; bases unmatched to any gene: 6. The CDR3 is made up of 15 amino acids. The CDR3 coding sequence is TGTGCCAGCTGCCCAGGACAGGGGAACACCGGGGAGCTGTTTTTT. It encodes CASCPGQGNTGELFF.

The rearrangement links TRBV19 to TRBJ1-1; TRBD1 aligns across 8 bases. V lost 5 bases and J lost 5; bases outside the gene matches: 16. This CDR3 has 17 amino acids. Germline V gene data show CDR1 as LNHDA and CDR2 as SQIVND (reference sequence). CDR3 coding DNA: TGTGCCAGTAGTCTGGCCAGGGGGCCTGGGAGTCGGACTGAAGCTTTCTTT. Translation: CASSLARGPGSRTEAFF.

V gene TRBV27 combines with J gene TRBJ1-4; weak D call: TRBD1 (5 bases). Germline V lookup: CDR1 MNHEY, CDR2 SMNVEV (reference sequence). The CDR3 consists of 17 residues. V lost 3 bases, J lost 0 bases, and 14 bases lay in between. DNA of the CDR3: TGTGCCAGCAGTTTTAGTGGGACCGGCGCAACTAATGAAAAACTGTTTTTT. Residues: CASSFSGTGATNEKLFF.

The table lists this clone with a count of one. V gene TRBV21-1 combines with J gene TRBJ1-6; the DNA was not compared with TRBD1, the D call given in the table. TRBV21-1 represents a pseudogene. This CDR3 has 16 amino acids. As DNA, the CDR3 is TGTGCCAGCAGCAAAGTTTTAGGCAGGGGTAATTCACCCCTCCACTTT. This encodes CASSKVLGRGNSPLHF.

The rearrangement uses TRBV20-1 and TRBJ2-7; D uncertain. CDR3 size: 11 residues. The V and J ends lost 6 bases and 4 bases respectively, with 10 bases between them. In germline, CDR1 is DFQATT, CDR2 SNEGSKA (reference sequence). The CDR3 sequence: CSALRAYEQYF. The CDR3 DNA follows: TGCAGTGCACTTCGGGCGTACGAGCAGTACTTC.

The chain is built from TRBV3-1 (or the pseudogene TRBV3-2) and TRBJ1-1, with 10 bases that match TRBD1. CDR1 and CDR2 (germline): LGHDT, YNNKEL (reference sequence). The CDR3 extends over 13 amino acids. Trimming at V came to 0 bases and at J to 10 bases, leaving 2 bases not matched to a gene. CDR3 DNA sequence: TGTGCCAGCAGCCAAGAGGGGACAGGGGCAGCTTTCTTT. This translates into CASSQEGTGAAFF.

The CDR3 loop is CASSPGQGWFTEAFF. In DNA form, the CDR3 reads TGTGCCAGCTCACCGGGGCAGGGATGGTTCACTGAAGCTTTCTTT. The V call is TRBV18, the J call TRBJ1-1; the D gene is possibly TRBD1 (5 bases). Germline assignment: CDR1 KGHSH and CDR2 LQKENI. V lost 3 bases and J 4 bases, leaving 15 bases between the germline ends. The CDR3 contains 15 residues.

This clone came up once. The J gene is TRBJ2-6, the V gene TRBV19, with unresolved D. The germline V gene has CDR1 LNHDA and CDR2 SQIVND (reference sequence). V was shortened by 5 bases and J by 0 bases, with 11 bases between the two germline ends. The CDR3 sequence is 16 residues long. CDR3 nucleotides: TGTGCCAGTAGTTCTTACACAAGCTCTGGGGCCAACGTCCTGACTTTC. It yields the protein CASSSYTSSGANVLTF.

The V call is TRBV5-1, the J call TRBJ2-5; D unresolved. Germline lookup yields CDR1 SGHRS and CDR2 YFSETQ. V lost 0 bases and J lost 5, with 8 bases in between. The CDR3 covers 13 residues. In DNA, the CDR3 is TGCGCCAGCAGCTTGGCAGAGGAGGAGACCCAGTACTTC. This sequence encodes CASSLAEEETQYF.

V is TRBV9 and J is TRBJ1-2, with a weak D call TRBD1 (5 bases). CDR1 is SGDLS, CDR2 YYNGEE, per germline. Trimming removed 2 bases at V and 0 bases at J, with 8 bases between. The CDR3 is 14 amino acids. CDR3 protein: CASSVGGANYGYTF. The CDR3 region has the DNA TGTGCCAGCAGCGTCGGGGGAGCTAACTATGGCTACACCTTC.

The V and J genes are TRBV5-8 and TRBJ1-2, with 7 positions matching TRBD1. The CDR3 length is 13 residues. Per germline, CDR1 SGHTS and CDR2 YDEGEE. The ends lost 1 base at V and 3 bases at J; junction bases unmatched: 0. The DNA for the CDR3 is TGTGCCAGCAGCTTGACAGGGGACTATGGCTACACCTTC. Translation gives CASSLTGDYGYTF.

The chain joins TRBV5-1 to TRBJ2-3; the match to TRBD2 covers 13 bases. The CDR3 spans 16 residues. Germline-derived CDR1 and CDR2 are SGHRS and YFSETQ. V lost 0 bases and J lost 3; bases outside the gene matches: 1. The CDR3 DNA follows: TGCGCCAGCAGCTTGGGACTAGCGGGGGGAACAGATACGCAGTATTTT. This translates into CASSLGLAGGTDTQYF.

The chain uses TRBV7-8 and TRBJ1-1, with 7 bases fitting TRBD1. Unmatched junction bases numbered 6, after V lost 5 bases and J lost 0 bases. Germline V gives CDR1 SGHVS, CDR2 FQNEAQ. The CDR3 sequence is 15 residues long. CDR3 sequence (DNA): TGTGCCAGCAGCGTACTACAGGGGTTGAACACTGAAGCTTTCTTT. Encoded protein: CASSVLQGLNTEAFF.

The chain recombines TRBV5-1 with TRBJ2-1; TRBD1 matches at 12 bases. V lost 7 bases to trimming and J lost 13 bases; unmatched junction nucleotides: 6. Germline CDR1 and CDR2: SGHRS and YFSETQ. CDR3 size: 12 residues. In DNA, the CDR3 is TGCGCCAGCTGGGACAGGGGGCAGGAACAGTTCTTC. It is translated as CASWDRGQEQFF.

V usage is TRBV6-6 and J usage is TRBJ1-1, with a possible D match to TRBD1 (6 bases). This CDR3 spans 14 amino acids. Germline CDR1 is MNHNY and CDR2 is SVGAGI (reference sequence). V was shortened by 6 bases and J by 0 bases, with 11 bases between the two germline ends. CDR3 sequence (DNA): TGTGCCAGCAGCCTACAGGGAGTGAACACTGAAGCTTTCTTT. Translation gives CASSLQGVNTEAFF.

This clone was seen a single time. This chain uses TRBV4-1 with TRBJ2-7; D remains unclear. In germline, CDR1 is MGHRA, CDR2 YSYEKL. The CDR3 is 15 residues long. V was pared by 0 bases and J by 4 bases, with 13 bases between. CDR3 bases: TGCGCCAGCAGCCAAGAGTTTGTCAGGTTGTACGAGCAGTACTTC. Its translation is CASSQEFVRLYEQYF.

This sequence joins TRBV6-5 and TRBJ2-7, with D possibly matching TRBD2 (7 bases). Germline V gene data show CDR1 as MNHEY and CDR2 as SVGAGI. V was shortened by 4 bases and J by 5 bases, with 15 bases between the two germline ends. This CDR3 has 14 residues. The CDR3 protein is CASSSGGQRDEQYF. CDR3 coding DNA: TGTGCCAGCAGTTCGGGGGGACAAAGGGACGAGCAGTACTTC.